This passage covers 28 T cell receptor beta chains from one sample sequenced in a study of TIL therapy for anti-PD-1-resistant metastatic lung cancer. This was the immunoSEQ v3 assay. The table came from immunoSEQ multiplex PCR; TCRdb's copy has only in-frame clones and leaves some out. The sample includes about 50,000 clones, about 86% of them seen just once. This sample's time point: pre-treatment sample, taken before nivolumab and TIL therapy. Sequences were derived from blood, sampled at baseline. Every receptor here comes from a person aged 25-80 years with non-small cell lung cancer.

The V gene is TRBV7-2, the J gene TRBJ2-3, with 10 bases aligning to TRBD1. CDR3 length: 15 residues. CDR1 and CDR2 from the germline V gene are SGHTA and FQGNSA. V shed 5 bases, J shed 6 bases, and the junction held 8 bases outside the gene matches. The CDR3 reads CASSQMTGGFDTQYF. As DNA, the CDR3 is TGTGCCAGCAGCCAGATGACAGGGGGCTTTGATACGCAGTATTTT.

The chain couples TRBV5-6 to TRBJ1-1; TRBD1 might be the D (6 bases). This CDR3 comprises 15 residues. Germline assignment: CDR1 SGHDT and CDR2 YYEEEE. V was clipped by 0 bases and J by 2 bases, with 11 bases between them. CDR3 nucleotides: TGTGCCAGCAGCTTGGGGGCCAGGGGTAACACTGAAGCTTTCTTT. Amino acid sequence: CASSLGARGNTEAFF.

The chain joins TRBV6-2 or TRBV6-3 to TRBJ2-1; D is unclear. CDR1 MNHEY and CDR2 SVGEGT come from the germline V gene. The CDR3 covers 13 residues. V gave up 6 bases and J gave up 10 bases, with 16 bases separating them. Here the CDR3 reads CASSPPSGAEQFF. Here the CDR3 DNA reads TGTGCCAGCAGCCCACCCTCTGGAGCGGAGCAGTTCTTC.

V usage is TRBV6-5 and J usage is TRBJ1-4, with a weak D call TRBD1 (5 bases). The CDR3 spans 13 residues. V was trimmed by 9 bases and J by 7 bases, leaving 15 bases between them. The germline gives CDR1 MNHEY, CDR2 SVGAGI. The CDR3 nucleotides are TGTGCCAGTGTCGAGGGGTCGGTTGAAAAACTGTTTTTT. Its translation is CASVEGSVEKLFF.

The genes are TRBV5-6 and TRBJ2-5; TRBD1 matches 8 bases. Germline V CDR1 and CDR2: SGHDT, YYEEEE. The CDR3 is 13 amino acids. The junction had 3 bases not matched to a gene; V was cut back by 3 bases and J by 5 bases. In DNA, the CDR3 is TGTGCCAGCAGCTGGACAGGGAGGGAGACCCAGTACTTC. This sequence encodes CASSWTGRETQYF.

The V call is TRBV28, the J call TRBJ2-3, with 9 nucleotides matching TRBD2. This CDR3 is 13 amino acids long. The junction had 0 bases not matched to a gene; V was cut back by 7 bases and J by 1 base. In germline, CDR1 is MDHEN, CDR2 SYDVKM. The CDR3 bases are TGTGCCAGCAAGCGGGAGGGCACAGATACGCAGTATTTT. Amino acid sequence: CASKREGTDTQYF.

This chain uses TRBV7-9 with TRBJ1-6; 7 positions agree with TRBD1. This CDR3 comprises 16 residues. Germline lookup yields CDR1 SEHNR and CDR2 FQNEAQ (reference sequence). J was trimmed by 8 bases and V by 5 bases; bases with no gene match: 12. CDR3 nucleotides: TGTGCCAGCAGCCCAGGACGACAGGGAATGGATTCACCCCTCCACTTT. Protein: CASSPGRQGMDSPLHF.

Note on this clone: At one of its ends the junction is not consistent with the germline gene, which may arise from a read error. The V and J genes are TRBV13 and TRBJ2-7; tentative D call: TRBD1 (7 bases). The CDR3 runs 13 residues. Germline CDR1 and CDR2: PRHDT and FYEKMQ (reference sequence). This chain's CDR3 is CASSSHYTRDSGF. DNA for the CDR3: TGTGCCAGCAGCTCCCACTACACGCGGGACAGTGGCTTC.

This chain connects TRBV5-4 to TRBJ1-1, with a weak D call TRBD1 (6 bases). The CDR3 loop spans 14 amino acids. Trimming left V 4 bases short and J 4 bases short, with 14 bases between. Germline V gene lookup returns CDR1 SGHNT and CDR2 YYREEE (reference sequence). The CDR3 loop is CASSLSQGSTEAFF. CDR3 sequence (DNA): TGTGCCAGCAGCCTCTCCCAGGGGAGCACTGAAGCTTTCTTT.

V gene TRBV30 combines with J gene TRBJ1-4, with no clear D. The CDR3 runs 13 residues. The V gene lost 4 bases and the J gene lost 7 bases, with 13 bases spanning the gap. The germline V gene has CDR1 GTSNPN and CDR2 SVGIG (reference sequence). The CDR3 spells CAWTPRTGEKLFF. For the CDR3, the DNA is TGTGCCTGGACGCCGAGGACTGGTGAAAAACTGTTTTTT.

The chain links TRBV18 to TRBJ1-3; D gene ambiguous. Trimming removed 0 bases from V and 0 bases from J, with 9 bases in between. The CDR3 loop spans 16 amino acids. The germline V gene has CDR1 KGHSH and CDR2 LQKENI. CDR3 amino acids: CASSPPGGISGNTIYF. In DNA form, the CDR3 reads TGTGCCAGCTCACCACCGGGCGGAATCTCTGGAAACACCATATATTTT.

The rearrangement joins TRBV19 to TRBJ1-5; D remains ambiguous. V gave up 3 bases and J gave up 3 bases, with 6 bases separating them. Germline V gene lookup returns CDR1 LNHDA and CDR2 SQIVND (reference sequence). This CDR3 comprises 13 residues. The CDR3 nucleotides read TGTGCCAGTAGTATCCGTTACAATCAGCCCCAGCATTTT. Residues: CASSIRYNQPQHF.

This rearrangement joins TRBV4-3 to TRBJ2-5; 11 bases map to TRBD2. Germline CDR1 reads LGHNA; CDR2 reads YSLEER. V lost 4 bases, J lost 3 bases, and 7 bases stayed unmatched. The CDR3 has 16 residues. Written as DNA, the CDR3 is TGCGCCAGCAGCCCGACAGGGACTAGCGGCGAAGAGACCCAGTACTTC. Its translation is CASSPTGTSGEETQYF.

The rearrangement uses TRBV28 and TRBJ2-3; 8 bases map to TRBD2. The CDR3 consists of 14 residues. Germline V CDR1 and CDR2: MDHEN, SYDVKM. Trimming took 3 bases from V and 4 from J; bases not matched to a gene: 3. CDR3 protein: CASSLHSGADTQYF. The CDR3 DNA reads as TGTGCCAGCAGTTTGCATAGCGGGGCAGATACGCAGTATTTT.

The chain recombines TRBV6-5 with TRBJ2-1; no firm D call. Trimming shortened V by 8 bases and J by 6 bases, and 5 bases separated the two germline ends. CDR3 length equals 10 residues. Germline-derived CDR1 and CDR2 are MNHEY and SVGAGI. As DNA, the CDR3 is TGTGCCAGCTCAAGCAATGAGCAGTTCTTC. As protein: CASSSNEQFF.

This chain uses TRBV28 with TRBJ1-2; D is perhaps TRBD1 (6 bases). Trimming pared 6 bases from V and 4 bases from J, leaving 18 bases between. Germline V gene data show CDR1 as MDHEN and CDR2 as SYDVKM. The CDR3 has 15 amino acids. The DNA for the CDR3 is TGTGCCAGCAGCAGGGGTTCCGAGGGACTCTATGGCTACACCTTC. This gives the protein CASSRGSEGLYGYTF.

This sequence joins TRBV6-6 and TRBJ2-1; D tentatively reads TRBD1 or TRBD2 (5 bases each). Germline V lookup: CDR1 MNHNY, CDR2 SVGAGI (reference sequence). With 6 bases removed from V and 6 bases from J, the gap between germline ends came to 18 bases. This CDR3 is built from 15 residues. As DNA, the CDR3 is TGTGCCAGCAGAGCCGGGACCCCCGGGGTCAATGAGCAGTTCTTC. Amino acids: CASRAGTPGVNEQFF.

V is TRBV10-3 and J is TRBJ2-5, with D possibly called TRBD1 or TRBD2 (5 bases each). The germline V gene encodes CDR1 ENHRY and CDR2 SYGVKD. CDR3 length: 17 amino acids. V shed 0 bases and J shed 0 bases, with 14 bases lying between them. The CDR3 here is CAISESRVGTDQETQYF. Here the CDR3 DNA reads TGTGCCATCAGTGAGTCAAGGGTGGGGACGGACCAAGAGACCCAGTACTTC.

The chain links TRBV14 to TRBJ2-3, with 15 bases matching TRBD2. With 4 bases clipped from V and 0 bases from J, the junction kept 8 bases outside the gene matches. The CDR3 extends over 19 amino acids. Germline-derived CDR1 and CDR2 are SGHDN and FVKESK. The CDR3 region is CASSRTGTSGGTSTDTQYF. Written as DNA, the CDR3 is TGTGCCAGCAGCCGAACCGGGACTAGCGGGGGGACAAGCACAGATACGCAGTATTTT.

V and J are TRBV30 and TRBJ2-5; the match to TRBD1 covers 7 bases. The junction had 5 bases not matched to a gene; V was cut back by 0 bases and J by 1 base. Germline loops: CDR1 GTSNPN, CDR2 SVGIG (reference sequence). This CDR3 has 15 residues. The CDR3 DNA follows: TGTGCCTGGAGTGTTGGGAACAGGGGCCAAGAGACCCAGTACTTC. Encoded protein: CAWSVGNRGQETQYF.

The chain recombines TRBV10-3 with TRBJ1-5, with a tentative D call TRBD1 (6 bases). The CDR3 length is 13 residues. V was pared by 7 bases and J by 7 bases, with 14 bases between. Germline lookup yields CDR1 ENHRY and CDR2 SYGVKD. CDR3 sequence: CAITSGEEQPQHF. CDR3 DNA: TGTGCCATCACCTCAGGGGAGGAGCAGCCCCAGCATTTT.

The V call is TRBV27, the J call TRBJ2-3, with D uncertain. CDR1 and CDR2 (germline): MNHEY, SMNVEV (reference sequence). The CDR3 spans 11 residues. Trimming stripped 5 bases from V and 5 bases from J, with 5 bases between. CDR3 region: CASSREDTQYF. The CDR3 nucleotides are TGTGCCAGCAGTCGCGAAGATACGCAGTATTTT.

This chain uses TRBV27 with TRBJ2-5, with D unresolved. Per the germline V gene, CDR1 is MNHEY and CDR2 is SMNVEV (reference sequence). The V end was cut by 6 bases, the J end by 0 bases, with 11 bases between. The CDR3 is made up of 14 amino acids. The CDR3 sequence: CASRRAAYQETQYF. In nucleotides, the CDR3 is TGTGCCAGCAGACGGGCGGCGTACCAAGAGACCCAGTACTTC.

The genes are TRBV12-3 or TRBV12-4 and TRBJ2-1; D unresolved. The CDR3 length is 12 residues. Trimming took 2 bases from V and 8 from J, leaving 7 bases between them. The DNA for the CDR3 is TGTGCCAGCAGTTTATTTATCTATGAGCAGTTCTTC. Translation gives CASSLFIYEQFF.

This clone appeared once. The J gene is TRBJ2-3, the V gene TRBV4-3; D gene unclear. Per germline, CDR1 LGHNA and CDR2 YSLEER. V was clipped by 2 bases and J by 9 bases, with 12 bases between them. The CDR3 runs to 13 residues. CDR3 residues: CASSQMATETQYF. The CDR3 nucleotides read TGCGCCAGCAGCCAAATGGCGACGGAGACGCAGTATTTT.

The chain combines TRBV7-2 with TRBJ2-1; 10 bases are shared with TRBD2. The length of the CDR3 is 15 residues. V trimming: 0 bases; J trimming: 5 bases; junction bases outside the gene matches: 1. Germline assignment: CDR1 SGHTA and CDR2 FQGNSA. As DNA, the CDR3 is TGTGCCAGCAGCTTAGCGGGACTAGCGCACAATGAGCAGTTCTTC. As protein: CASSLAGLAHNEQFF.

The chain uses TRBV6-5 and TRBJ2-7; D is undetermined. The germline V gene encodes CDR1 MNHEY and CDR2 SVGAGI. Trimming cost V 0 bases and J 2 bases, with 11 bases left between them. The CDR3 is 15 amino acids. The CDR3 coding sequence is TGTGCCAGCAGTTACTCAGTAGGCTCCGCCTACGAGCAGTACTTC. It translates to CASSYSVGSAYEQYF.

The rearrangement uses TRBV10-3 and TRBJ1-3; a possible D gene is TRBD1 (5 bases). V was shortened by 8 bases and J by 0 bases, with 8 bases between the two germline ends. CDR1 and CDR2 from the germline V gene are ENHRY and SYGVKD. CDR3 length: 13 amino acids. DNA of the CDR3: TGTGCCATCGGAGACAGCTCTGGAAACACCATATATTTT. Encoded protein: CAIGDSSGNTIYF.